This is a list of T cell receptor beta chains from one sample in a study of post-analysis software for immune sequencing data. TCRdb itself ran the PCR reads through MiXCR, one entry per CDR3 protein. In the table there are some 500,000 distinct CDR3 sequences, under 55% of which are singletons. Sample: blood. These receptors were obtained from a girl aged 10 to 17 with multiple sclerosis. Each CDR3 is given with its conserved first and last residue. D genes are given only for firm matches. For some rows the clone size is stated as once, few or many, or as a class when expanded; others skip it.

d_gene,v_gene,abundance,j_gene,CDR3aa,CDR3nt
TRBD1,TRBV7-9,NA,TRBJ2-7,CASSPRGYYEQYF,TGTGCCAGCAGCCCCAGGGGGTACTACGAGCAGTACTTC
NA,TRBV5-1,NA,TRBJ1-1,CASSSRTGFENTEAFF,TGCGCCAGCAGCTCCAGAACAGGGTTCGAGAACACTGAAGCTTTCTTT
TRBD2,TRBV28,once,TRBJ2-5,CASIMAGRAGETQYF,TGTGCCAGCATCATGGCGGGGAGGGCCGGAGAGACCCAGTACTTC
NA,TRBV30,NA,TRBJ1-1,CAWSRMTSNTEAFF,TGTGCCTGGAGTCGGATGACATCTAACACTGAAGCTTTCTTT
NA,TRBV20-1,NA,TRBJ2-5,CSVTRGETQYF,TGCAGTGTTACCAGGGGAGAGACCCAGTACTTC
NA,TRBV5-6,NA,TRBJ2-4,CASSFMGLLAKNIQYF,TGTGCCAGCAGCTTTATGGGCTTACTAGCCAAAAACATACAGTACTTC
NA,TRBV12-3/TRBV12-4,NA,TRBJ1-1,CASSQTGLGAFF,TGTGCCAGCAGCCAGACAGGACTGGGAGCTTTCTTT
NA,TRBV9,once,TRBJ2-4,CASSVGSLNGDIQYF,TGTGCCAGCAGCGTAGGGTCCCTCAATGGGGACATTCAGTACTTC
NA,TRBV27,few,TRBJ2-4,CASSLSGIQNIQYF,TGTGCCAGCAGTTTATCCGGAATCCAAAACATTCAGTACTTC
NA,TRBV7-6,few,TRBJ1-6,CASSPRDTGRDSPLHF,TGTGCCAGCAGCCCACGGGACACCGGAAGGGATTCACCCCTCCACTTT
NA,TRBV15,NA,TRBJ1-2,CATSRDPSSLANYGYTF,TGTGCCACCAGCAGAGACCCCTCATCGCTAGCTAACTATGGCTACACCTTC
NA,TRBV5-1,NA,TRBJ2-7,CASSSSGSYNEQYF,TGCGCCAGCAGCTCGAGCGGTTCCTACAATGAGCAGTACTTC
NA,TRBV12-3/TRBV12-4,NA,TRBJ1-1,CASSLGSGAGPEAFF,TGTGCCAGCAGTTTAGGATCAGGGGCGGGTCCTGAAGCTTTCTTT
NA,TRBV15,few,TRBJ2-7,CATSREKDLSSYEQYF,TGTGCCACCAGCAGAGAAAAGGACTTGAGCTCCTACGAGCAGTACTTC
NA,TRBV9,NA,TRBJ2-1,CASSGRTSLTYNEQFF,TGTGCCAGCAGCGGTCGAACTAGCCTAACCTACAATGAGCAGTTCTTC
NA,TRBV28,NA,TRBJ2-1,CASRRSPGSSSYNEQFF,TGTGCCAGCAGACGATCCCCCGGGTCGAGCTCCTACAATGAGCAGTTCTTC
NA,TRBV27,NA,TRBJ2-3,CTSRRASGVDTQYF,TGTACCAGCAGACGAGCGTCAGGTGTAGATACGCAGTATTTT
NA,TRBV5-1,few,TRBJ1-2,CASSSYFSSGGADYGYTF,TGCGCCAGCAGCTCGTACTTCTCGAGCGGGGGCGCCGACTATGGCTACACCTTC
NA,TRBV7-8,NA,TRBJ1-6,CASSPGGFNSPLHF,TGTGCCAGCAGCCCGGGGGGCTTTAATTCACCCCTCCACTTT
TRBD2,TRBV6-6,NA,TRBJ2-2,CASSPGLAGGTGELFF,TGTGCCAGCAGCCCAGGACTAGCGGGTGGAACCGGGGAGCTGTTTTTT
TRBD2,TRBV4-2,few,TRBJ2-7,CASSQGYDAGAEQYF,TGTGCCAGCAGCCAAGGGTACGACGCGGGAGCCGAGCAGTACTTC
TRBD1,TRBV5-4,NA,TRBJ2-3,CASSLRQGSGDTQYF,TGTGCCAGCAGCCTAAGACAGGGGAGTGGGGATACGCAGTATTTT
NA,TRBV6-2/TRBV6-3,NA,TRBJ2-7,CASSSRKPFYEQYF,TGTGCCAGCAGTAGCCGGAAACCGTTCTACGAGCAGTACTTC
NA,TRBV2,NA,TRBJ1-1,CASNYRHLNTEAFF,TGTGCCAGCAACTACCGACACCTGAACACTGAAGCTTTCTTT
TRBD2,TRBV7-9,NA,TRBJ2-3,CASSLTLAGGDTQYF,TGTGCCAGCAGCTTAACTCTAGCGGGAGGGGATACGCAGTATTTT
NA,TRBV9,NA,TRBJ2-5,CASSVDPATQETQYF,TGTGCCAGCAGCGTAGACCCAGCAACCCAAGAGACCCAGTACTTC
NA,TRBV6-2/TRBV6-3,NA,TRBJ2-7,CASSSGGGHEQYF,TGTGCCAGCAGTTCGGGAGGGGGCCACGAGCAGTACTTC
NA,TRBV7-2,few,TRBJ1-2,CASSLNSVAYYGYTF,TGTGCCAGCAGCTTAAATAGTGTGGCCTACTATGGCTACACCTTC
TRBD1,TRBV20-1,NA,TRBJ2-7,CSAETGFGYEQYF,TGCAGTGCGGAGACAGGGTTTGGGTACGAGCAGTACTTC
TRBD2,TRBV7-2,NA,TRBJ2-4,CASGPAGLAGAKNIQYF,TGTGCCAGCGGCCCCGCGGGACTAGCGGGAGCTAAGAACATTCAGTACTTC
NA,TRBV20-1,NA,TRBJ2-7,CSATSGVRASYEQYF,TGCAGTGCAACCTCGGGCGTCCGGGCCTCCTACGAGCAGTACTTC
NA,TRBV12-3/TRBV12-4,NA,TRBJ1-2,CASYLTGPYGYTF,TGTGCCAGTTACCTGACGGGACCCTATGGCTACACCTTC
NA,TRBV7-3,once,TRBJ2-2,CASSGGLSLNTGELFF,TGTGCCAGCAGCGGGGGACTCTCCCTAAACACCGGGGAGCTGTTTTTT
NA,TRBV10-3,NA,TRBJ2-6,CATTRPSGANVLTF,TGTGCCACCACCAGGCCCTCTGGGGCCAACGTCCTGACTTTC
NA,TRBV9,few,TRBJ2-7,CASSAGTYSYEQYF,TGTGCCAGCAGCGCCGGGACTTACTCCTACGAGCAGTACTTC
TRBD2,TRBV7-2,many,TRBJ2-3,CASSLAGLAGGDTQYF,TGTGCCAGCAGCTTAGCGGGCCTAGCGGGGGGGGATACGCAGTATTTT
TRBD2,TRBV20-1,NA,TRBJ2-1,CSAREDGRGNEQFF,TGCAGTGCTAGAGAGGACGGGAGGGGCAATGAGCAGTTCTTC
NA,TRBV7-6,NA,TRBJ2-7,CASSLSLPGPGGAEQYF,TGTGCCAGCAGCCTAAGTTTACCGGGCCCCGGAGGGGCCGAGCAGTACTTC
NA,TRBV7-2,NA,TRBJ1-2,CASSSSDSINYGYTF,TGTGCCAGCAGCTCCTCCGACAGTATTAACTATGGCTACACCTTC
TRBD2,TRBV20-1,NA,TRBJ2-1,CSALSGVSYNEQFF,TGCAGTGCTCTGAGCGGGGTTTCCTACAATGAGCAGTTCTTC
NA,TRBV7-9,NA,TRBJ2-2,CASSPGRFNTGELFF,TGTGCCAGCAGCCCCGGTCGCTTCAACACCGGGGAGCTGTTTTTT
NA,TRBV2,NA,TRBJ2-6,CATSPFGGSSGANVLTF,TGTGCCACCTCTCCTTTCGGGGGTTCCTCTGGGGCCAACGTCCTGACTTTC